A selection of T cell receptor beta chains follows, all from one sample in a study of blood T cell repertoires in COVID-19. TCRdb's table, derived via immunoSEQ multiplex PCR, lists solely in-frame clones and lacks some. The table shows just over 150,000 clones, with 88% occurring only once. Sequencing input: PBMCs or T cells enriched from blood (not recorded which). These receptor sequences come from a woman in her forties or fifties who had recovered from COVID-19. Both conserved end residues are part of each CDR3. D genes are given only for firm matches. Not all rows give a size; the values are once, few, many and, for expanded clones, a class.

cdr3_length	d_call	v_call	j_call	clone_size	cdr3_aa	cdr3_nt
19	TRBD1	TRBV7-2	TRBJ2-7	.	CASSLAAGGPTLGSYEQYF	TGTGCCAGCAGCTTAGCAGCAGGGGGCCCCACTCTGGGCTCCTACGAGCAGTACTTC
14	.	TRBV15	TRBJ1-5	.	CATAGNLGNQPQHF	TGTGCCACCGCGGGGAATCTGGGGAATCAGCCCCAGCATTTT
15	.	TRBV9	TRBJ1-6	.	CASSPGGGVSSPLHF	TGTGCCAGCAGCCCCGGAGGAGGGGTAAGCTCACCCCTCCACTTT
13	TRBD1	TRBV9	TRBJ1-1	.	CASSVQGDLEAFF	TGTGCCAGCAGCGTGCAGGGGGATCTTGAAGCTTTCTTT
15	TRBD2	TRBV19	TRBJ2-7	.	CASSYPAGGLYEQYF	TGTGCCAGTAGCTACCCTGCGGGGGGACTATACGAGCAGTACTTC
14	.	TRBV19	TRBJ1-5	once	CASSLTGSNQPQHF	TGTGCCAGTAGCTTGACAGGTAGCAATCAGCCCCAGCATTTT
13	.	TRBV30	TRBJ2-1	.	CAWSVGGRTGQFF	TGTGCCTGGAGTGTGGGAGGCCGGACAGGGCAGTTCTTC
14	TRBD1	TRBV5-4	TRBJ1-4	few	CASSLGQGFEKLFF	TGTGCCAGCAGCTTGGGACAGGGTTTTGAAAAACTGTTTTTT
13	.	TRBV19	TRBJ1-1	.	CASRFKTDTEAFF	TGTGCCAGTCGGTTTAAGACAGACACTGAAGCTTTCTTT
15	TRBD1	TRBV5-6	TRBJ2-1	.	CASSSEQGAANEQFF	TGTGCCAGCAGCTCGGAACAGGGGGCGGCCAATGAGCAGTTCTTC
14	.	TRBV9	TRBJ2-7	.	CASNLRDKSYEQYF	TGTGCCAGCAATCTCCGGGACAAGTCCTACGAGCAGTACTTC
13	TRBD1	TRBV7-7	TRBJ1-3	.	CAIWDRARSAIYF	TGTGCTATCTGGGACAGGGCAAGGTCGGCCATATATTTT
14	.	TRBV4-2	TRBJ2-5	.	CASSRGGPQETQYF	TGTGCCAGCAGCCGGGGGGGCCCGCAGGAGACCCAGTACTTC
13	TRBD1	TRBV19	TRBJ1-2	.	CASSPGQGTGYTF	TGTGCCAGTAGTCCGGGACAGGGTACGGGCTACACCTTC
12	TRBD1	TRBV19	TRBJ2-7	.	CASKGARDEQYF	TGTGCCAGTAAGGGGGCGCGCGACGAGCAGTACTTC
16	.	TRBV6-5	TRBJ1-2	.	CASSYSGREPNYGYTF	TGTGCCAGCAGTTATTCTGGGAGGGAGCCTAACTATGGCTACACCTTC
14	.	TRBV6-5	TRBJ1-3	once	CASLTTSSGNTIYF	TGTGCCAGCCTAACGACAAGCTCTGGAAACACCATATATTTT
15	.	TRBV15	TRBJ1-2	.	CATSRDRLSNYGYTF	TGTGCCACCAGCAGGGACAGACTTTCTAACTATGGCTACACCTTC
13	TRBD1	TRBV7-9	TRBJ1-2	.	CASSHGTGDGYTF	TGTGCCAGCAGCCATGGGACAGGGGACGGCTACACCTTC
11	.	TRBV11-3	TRBJ2-1	.	CASSSGDEQFF	TGTGCCAGCAGCTCCGGGGATGAGCAGTTCTTC
18	.	TRBV11-2	TRBJ1-2	.	CASSLTSGPGLRGDGYTF	TGTGCCAGCAGCTTAACAAGTGGCCCGGGACTCCGAGGCGATGGCTACACCTTC
14	.	TRBV6-5	TRBJ1-1	.	CASSLHQGGTEAFF	TGTGCCAGCAGCCTACATCAGGGTGGAACTGAAGCTTTCTTT